The 2 T cell receptor beta chains listed next were all sequenced from one sample in a study of blood T cell repertoires in COVID-19. Assay: immunoSEQ multiplex PCR; the TCRdb copy retains only in-frame clones and omits some. Seen here are about 220,000 clones, 85% observed once, and the top ten hold more than 2%. Sequenced: peripheral blood. The receptors derive from a woman aged 70-85 years with COVID-19, enrolled during active disease.

The chain employs TRBV9 and TRBJ2-1; TRBD2 matches at 7 bases. The germline gives CDR1 SGDLS, CDR2 YYNGEE. This CDR3 is built from 18 residues. The V segment lost 3 bases and the J segment 4 bases; nucleotides outside the gene matches: 16. CDR3 amino acids: CASSGATLSGGGYNEQFF. Written as DNA, the CDR3 is TGTGCCAGCAGCGGAGCTACCCTCTCGGGGGGAGGTTACAATGAGCAGTTCTTC.

The chain combines TRBV19 with TRBJ1-2; D ambiguous. Germline V gene sequence: CDR1 LNHDA, CDR2 SQIVND (reference sequence). CDR3 length: 15 amino acids. V lost 3 bases, J lost 4 bases, and 15 bases lay in between. CDR3 sequence (DNA): TGTGCCAGTAGTATCCTCCCACAGTCCCTCTATGGCTACACCTTC. As protein: CASSILPQSLYGYTF.